Only one count was recorded for the clone carrying this T cell receptor beta chain. Distinct nucleotide sequences in the sample also encode this CDR3. The data originate from a study of blood T cell repertoires in COVID-19. Some clones are missing from TCRdb's copy, which holds only in-frame ones; the method was immunoSEQ multiplex PCR. The sample has about 320,000 clones, about 91% seen once; the top ten hold 1.6%. The V end lost 5 bases, the J end lost 4 bases, and 11 bases lay between the germline ends. The CDR3 spans 13 residues. Germline assignment: CDR1 LNHDA and CDR2 SQIVND (reference sequence).

Sample: peripheral blood. The source of this sequence is a young woman with COVID-19, enrolled during active disease. The gene calls are TRBV19 and TRBJ1-2; D might be TRBD1 (5 bases). The CDR3 loop is CASSLGQLYGYTF. The DNA for the CDR3 is TGTGCCAGTAGTCTCGGACAACTCTATGGCTACACCTTC.